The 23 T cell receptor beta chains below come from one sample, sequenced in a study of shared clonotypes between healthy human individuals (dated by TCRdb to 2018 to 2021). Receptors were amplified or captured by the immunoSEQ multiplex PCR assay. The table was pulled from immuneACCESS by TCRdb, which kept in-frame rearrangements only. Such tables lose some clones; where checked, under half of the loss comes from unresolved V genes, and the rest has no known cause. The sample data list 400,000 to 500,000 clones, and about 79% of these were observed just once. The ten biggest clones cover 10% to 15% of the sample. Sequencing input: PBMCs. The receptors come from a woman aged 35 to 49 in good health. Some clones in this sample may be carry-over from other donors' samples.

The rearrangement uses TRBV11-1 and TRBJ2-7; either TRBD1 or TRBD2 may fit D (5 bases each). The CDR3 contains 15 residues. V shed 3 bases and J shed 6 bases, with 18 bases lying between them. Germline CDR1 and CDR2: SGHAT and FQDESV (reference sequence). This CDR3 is CASSFGGHGTGEQYF. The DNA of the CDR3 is TGTGCCAGCAGCTTTGGAGGTCACGGGACGGGCGAGCAGTACTTC.

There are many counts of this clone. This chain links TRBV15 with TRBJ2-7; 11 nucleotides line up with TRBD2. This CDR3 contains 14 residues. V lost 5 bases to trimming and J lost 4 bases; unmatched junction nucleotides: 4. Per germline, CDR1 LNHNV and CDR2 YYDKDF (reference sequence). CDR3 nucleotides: TGTGCCACCAGCGGGACTAGCGGACTATACGAGCAGTACTTC. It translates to CATSGTSGLYEQYF.

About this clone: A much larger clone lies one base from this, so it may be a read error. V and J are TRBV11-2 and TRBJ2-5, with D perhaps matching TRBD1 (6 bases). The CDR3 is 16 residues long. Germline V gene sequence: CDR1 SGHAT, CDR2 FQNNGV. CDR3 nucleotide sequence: TGTGCCAGCAGCTCAAACTCAGGGGCCCCCCAAGAGACCCAGCACTTC. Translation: CASSSNSGAPQETQHF.

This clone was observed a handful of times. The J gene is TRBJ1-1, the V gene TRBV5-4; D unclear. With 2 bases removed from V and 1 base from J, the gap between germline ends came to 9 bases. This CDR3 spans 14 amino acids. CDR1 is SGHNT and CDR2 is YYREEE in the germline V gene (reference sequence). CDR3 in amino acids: CASSFSGENTEAFF. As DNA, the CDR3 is TGTGCCAGCAGCTTTTCCGGGGAGAACACTGAAGCTTTCTTT.

The CDR3 protein is CASSLDGRATGYEQYF. The CDR3 DNA reads TGTGCCAGCAGCTTAGATGGGCGGGCCACTGGGTACGAGCAGTACTTC. The chain recombines TRBV11-2 with TRBJ2-7; D possibly corresponds to TRBD2 (5 bases). V was trimmed by 0 bases and J by 4 bases, leaving 16 bases between them. The CDR3 is made up of 16 amino acids. Germline loops: CDR1 SGHAT, CDR2 FQNNGV.

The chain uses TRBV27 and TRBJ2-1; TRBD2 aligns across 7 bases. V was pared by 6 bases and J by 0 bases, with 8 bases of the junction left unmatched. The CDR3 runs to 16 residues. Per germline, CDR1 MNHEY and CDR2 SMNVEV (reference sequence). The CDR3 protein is CASRAGLAASYNEQFF. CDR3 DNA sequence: TGTGCCAGCAGAGCTGGGCTAGCGGCCTCCTACAATGAGCAGTTCTTC.

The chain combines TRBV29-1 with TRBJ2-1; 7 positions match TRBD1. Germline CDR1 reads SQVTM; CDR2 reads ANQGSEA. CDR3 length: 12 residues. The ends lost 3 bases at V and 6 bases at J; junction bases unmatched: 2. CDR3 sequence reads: CSVDRDSNEQFF. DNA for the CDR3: TGCAGCGTTGACCGGGACAGCAATGAGCAGTTCTTC.

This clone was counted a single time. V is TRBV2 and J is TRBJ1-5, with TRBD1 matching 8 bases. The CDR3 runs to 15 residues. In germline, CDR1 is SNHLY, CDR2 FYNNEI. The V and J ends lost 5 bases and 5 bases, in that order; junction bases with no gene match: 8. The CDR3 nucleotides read TGTGCCAGCAGTTTCGTAGGACAGGGTTATCAGCCCCAGCATTTT. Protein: CASSFVGQGYQPQHF.

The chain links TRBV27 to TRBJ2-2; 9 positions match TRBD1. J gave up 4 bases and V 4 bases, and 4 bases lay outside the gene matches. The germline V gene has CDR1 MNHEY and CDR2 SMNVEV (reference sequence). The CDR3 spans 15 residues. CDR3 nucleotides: TGTGCCAGCAGTTGGGACAGGGAATCCACCGGGGAGCTGTTTTTT. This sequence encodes CASSWDRESTGELFF.

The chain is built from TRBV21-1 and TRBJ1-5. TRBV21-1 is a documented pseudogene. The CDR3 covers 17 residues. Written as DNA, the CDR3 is TGTGCCAGCAGCATCTGGGACTCACGATTGGGCAATCAGCCCCAGCATTTT. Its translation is CASSIWDSRLGNQPQHF.

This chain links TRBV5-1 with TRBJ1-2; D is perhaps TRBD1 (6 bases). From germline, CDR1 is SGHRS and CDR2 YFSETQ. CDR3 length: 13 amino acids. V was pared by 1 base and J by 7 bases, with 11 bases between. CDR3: CASSLLGGGGYTF. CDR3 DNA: TGCGCCAGCAGCTTGTTGGGGGGCGGTGGCTACACCTTC. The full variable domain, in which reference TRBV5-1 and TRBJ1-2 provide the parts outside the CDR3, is KAGVTQTPRYLIKTRGQQVTLSCSPISGHRSVSWYQQTPGQGLQFLFEYFSETQRNKGNFPGRFSGRQFSNSRSEMNVSTLELGDSALYLCASSLLGGGGYTFGSGTRLTVV.

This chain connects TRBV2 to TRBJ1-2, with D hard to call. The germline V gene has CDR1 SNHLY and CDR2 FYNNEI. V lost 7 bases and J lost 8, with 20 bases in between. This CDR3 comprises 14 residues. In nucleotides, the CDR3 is TGTGCCAGCACCCCCTGGGGAGACCTTCGAGGCTACACCTTC. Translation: CASTPWGDLRGYTF.

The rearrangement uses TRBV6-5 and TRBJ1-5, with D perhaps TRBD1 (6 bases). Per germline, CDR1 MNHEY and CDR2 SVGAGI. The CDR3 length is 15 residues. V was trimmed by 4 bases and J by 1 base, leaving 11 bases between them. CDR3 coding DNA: TGTGCCAGCAGTTCAGAACAGGGAAGCAATCAGCCCCAGCATTTT. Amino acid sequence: CASSSEQGSNQPQHF.

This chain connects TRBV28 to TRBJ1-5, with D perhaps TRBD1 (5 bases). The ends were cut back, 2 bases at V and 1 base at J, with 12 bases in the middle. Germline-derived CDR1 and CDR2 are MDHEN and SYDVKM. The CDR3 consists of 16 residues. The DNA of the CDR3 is TGTGCCAGCAGTTTAGCCCCCGGGGGAAGCAATCAGCCCCAGCATTTT. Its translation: CASSLAPGGSNQPQHF. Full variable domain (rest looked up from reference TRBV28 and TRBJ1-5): DVKVTQSSRYLVKRTGEKVFLECVQDMDHENMFWYRQDPGLGLRLIYFSYDVKMKEKGDIPEGYSVSREKKERFSLILESASTNQTSMYLCASSLAPGGSNQPQHFGDGTRLSIL.

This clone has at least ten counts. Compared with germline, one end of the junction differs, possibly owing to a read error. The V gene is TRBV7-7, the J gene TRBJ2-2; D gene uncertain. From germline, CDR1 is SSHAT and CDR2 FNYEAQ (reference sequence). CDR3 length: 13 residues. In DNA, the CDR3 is TGTGCTAGCAGCTTAGAGCGACCCGGGGAGCTGTTTTTT. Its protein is CASSLERPGELFF.

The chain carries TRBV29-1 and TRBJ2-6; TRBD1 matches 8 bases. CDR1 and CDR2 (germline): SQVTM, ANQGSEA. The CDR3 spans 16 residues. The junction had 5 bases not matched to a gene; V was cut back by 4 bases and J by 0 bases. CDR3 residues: CSVAGQGASGANVLTF. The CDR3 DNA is TGCAGCGTTGCTGGACAGGGAGCCTCTGGGGCCAACGTCCTGACTTTC.

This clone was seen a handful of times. For the CDR3, the DNA is TGCAGCGCCGCCGGGACTAGCAGCCATGAGCAGTTCTTC. This translates into CSAAGTSSHEQFF. The chain carries TRBV29-1 and TRBJ2-1; 9 nucleotides line up with TRBD2. The J segment lost 8 bases and the V segment lost 7 bases, leaving 9 bases of the junction unmatched. Looked up from germline, CDR1 is SQVTM and CDR2 is ANQGSEA. CDR3 length: 13 amino acids.

Here the CDR3 DNA reads TGCAGCGTAGCCCCAGAAATCCAAGAGACCCAGTACTTC. It specifies CSVAPEIQETQYF. V usage is TRBV29-1 and J usage is TRBJ2-5, with D uncertain. Trimming removed 6 bases from V and 1 base from J, with 12 bases in between. This CDR3 comprises 13 residues. Looked up from germline, CDR1 is SQVTM and CDR2 is ANQGSEA.

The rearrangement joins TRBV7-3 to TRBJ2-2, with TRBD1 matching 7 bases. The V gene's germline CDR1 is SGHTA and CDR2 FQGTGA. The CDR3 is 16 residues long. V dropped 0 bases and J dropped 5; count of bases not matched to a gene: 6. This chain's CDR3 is CASSLTRQGLTGELFF. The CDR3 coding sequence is TGTGCCAGCAGCTTAACCCGACAGGGTTTGACCGGGGAGCTGTTTTTT. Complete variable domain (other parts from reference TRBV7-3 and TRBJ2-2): GAGVSQTPSNKVTEKGKYVELRCDPISGHTALYWYRQSLGQGPEFLIYFQGTGAADDSGLPNDRFFAVRPEGSVSTLKIQRTERGDSAVYLCASSLTRQGLTGELFFGEGSRLTVL.

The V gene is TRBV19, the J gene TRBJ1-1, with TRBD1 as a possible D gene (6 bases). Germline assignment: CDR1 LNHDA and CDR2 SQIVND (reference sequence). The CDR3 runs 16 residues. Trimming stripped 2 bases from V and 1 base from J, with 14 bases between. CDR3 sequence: CASSIIRGGSNTEAFF. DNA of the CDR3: TGTGCCAGTAGTATAATAAGGGGGGGATCGAACACTGAAGCTTTCTTT.

CDR3 sequence reads: CASSRGDSSYNEQFF. CDR3 sequence (DNA): TGTGCCAGCAGTCGAGGAGACAGCTCCTACAATGAGCAGTTCTTC. The chain carries TRBV9 and TRBJ2-1; D may be TRBD1 (5 bases). CDR3 length equals 15 residues. Trimming removed 5 bases from V and 0 bases from J, with 12 bases in between. Germline CDR1 and CDR2: SGDLS and YYNGEE.

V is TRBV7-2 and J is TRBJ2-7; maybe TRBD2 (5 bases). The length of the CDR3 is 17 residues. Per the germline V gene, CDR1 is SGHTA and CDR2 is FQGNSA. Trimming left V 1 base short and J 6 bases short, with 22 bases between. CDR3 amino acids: CASSLVPRESLLREQYF. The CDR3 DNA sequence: TGTGCCAGCAGCTTAGTGCCCCGGGAAAGCTTGTTACGCGAGCAGTACTTC.

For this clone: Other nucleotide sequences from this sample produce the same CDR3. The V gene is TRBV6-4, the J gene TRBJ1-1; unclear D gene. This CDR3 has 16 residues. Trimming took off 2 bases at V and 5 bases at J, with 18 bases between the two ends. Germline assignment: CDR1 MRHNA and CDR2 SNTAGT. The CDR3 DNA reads TGTGCCAGCAGTGACCAACGACCCGGTGCGGGAACTGAAGCTTTCTTT. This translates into CASSDQRPGAGTEAFF.